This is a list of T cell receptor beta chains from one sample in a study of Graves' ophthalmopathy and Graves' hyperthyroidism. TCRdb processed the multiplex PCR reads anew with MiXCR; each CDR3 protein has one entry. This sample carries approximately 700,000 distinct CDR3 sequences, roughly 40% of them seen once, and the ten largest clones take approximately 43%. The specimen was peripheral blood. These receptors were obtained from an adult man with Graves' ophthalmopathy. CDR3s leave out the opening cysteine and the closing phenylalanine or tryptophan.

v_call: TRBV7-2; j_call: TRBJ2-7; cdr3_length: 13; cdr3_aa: ASSARGSGTHEQY
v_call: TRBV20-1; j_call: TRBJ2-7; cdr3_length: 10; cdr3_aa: SASASGYEQY
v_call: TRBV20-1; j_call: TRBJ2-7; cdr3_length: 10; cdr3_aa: SAPRSSYGQY
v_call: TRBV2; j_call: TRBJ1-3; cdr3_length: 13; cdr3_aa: ASRETASWGNTIY
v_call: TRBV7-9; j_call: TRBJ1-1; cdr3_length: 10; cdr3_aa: ASSETGGDAF
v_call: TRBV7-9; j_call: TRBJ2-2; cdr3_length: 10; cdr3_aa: ASSLLLSELF
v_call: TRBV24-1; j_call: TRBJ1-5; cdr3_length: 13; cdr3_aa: ASRSTGGGNQPQH
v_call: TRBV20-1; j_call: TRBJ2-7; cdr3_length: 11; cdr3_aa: SASDRVIGEQY
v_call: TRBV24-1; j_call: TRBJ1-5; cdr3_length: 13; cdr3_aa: ATRDLGARGQPQH
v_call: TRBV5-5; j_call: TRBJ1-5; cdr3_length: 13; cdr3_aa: ASTQEGAGNQPQH
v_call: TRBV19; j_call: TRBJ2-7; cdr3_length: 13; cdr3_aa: ASSVTGARSYEQY
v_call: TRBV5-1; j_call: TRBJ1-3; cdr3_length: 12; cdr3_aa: ASSLDTPGNTIY
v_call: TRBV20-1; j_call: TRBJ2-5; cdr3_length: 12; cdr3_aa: SASRDRGFETQY
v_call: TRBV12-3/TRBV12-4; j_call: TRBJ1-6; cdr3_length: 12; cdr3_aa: ASSFTGSDSPLH
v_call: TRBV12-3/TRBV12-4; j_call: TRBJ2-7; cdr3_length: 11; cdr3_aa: ASSLYAEGVQY
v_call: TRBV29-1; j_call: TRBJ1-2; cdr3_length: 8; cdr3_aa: SVETGAAT
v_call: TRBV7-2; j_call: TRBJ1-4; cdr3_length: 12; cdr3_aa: ASSERTGVEKLF
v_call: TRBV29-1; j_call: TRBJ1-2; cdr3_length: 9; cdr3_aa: SVLSGAGYT
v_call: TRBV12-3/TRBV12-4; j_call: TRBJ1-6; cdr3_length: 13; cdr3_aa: ASSLGTQDNSPLH
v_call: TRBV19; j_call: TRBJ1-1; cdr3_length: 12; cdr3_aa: ASSEVPGGTEAF
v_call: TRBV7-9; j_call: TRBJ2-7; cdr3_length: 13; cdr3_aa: ASSMGGRTTYEQY
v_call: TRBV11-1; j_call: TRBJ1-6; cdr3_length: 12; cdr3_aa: ASSSGTSTSPLH
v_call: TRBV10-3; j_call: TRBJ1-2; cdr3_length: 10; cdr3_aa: ASSLWAGDYT
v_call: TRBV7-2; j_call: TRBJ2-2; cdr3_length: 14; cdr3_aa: ASSSQAGGPTGELF
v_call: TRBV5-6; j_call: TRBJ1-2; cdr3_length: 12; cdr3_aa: ASSQDDGNYGYT
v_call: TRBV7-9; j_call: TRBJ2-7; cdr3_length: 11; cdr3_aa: ASSLETRYEQY
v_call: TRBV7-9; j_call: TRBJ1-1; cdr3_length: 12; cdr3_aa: ASSLWGPDTEAF
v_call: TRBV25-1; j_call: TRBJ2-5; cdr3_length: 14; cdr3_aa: ASSSRTSGALGTQY
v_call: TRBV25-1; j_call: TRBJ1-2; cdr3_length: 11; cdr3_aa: ASSYRGNCGYT
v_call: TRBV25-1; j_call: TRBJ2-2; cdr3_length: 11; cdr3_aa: ASSLGGGGELF
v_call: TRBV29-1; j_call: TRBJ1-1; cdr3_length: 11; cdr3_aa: SVLSGGNTEAF
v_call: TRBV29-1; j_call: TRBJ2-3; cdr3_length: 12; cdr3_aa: SVDKAGSGDTQY
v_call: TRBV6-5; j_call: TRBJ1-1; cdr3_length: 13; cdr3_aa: ASSYSSYGYTEAF
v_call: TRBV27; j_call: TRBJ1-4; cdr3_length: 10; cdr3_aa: ASSGLNEKLF
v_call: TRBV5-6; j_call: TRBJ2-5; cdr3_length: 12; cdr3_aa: ASSQANDPETQY
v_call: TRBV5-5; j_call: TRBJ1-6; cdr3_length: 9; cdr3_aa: ASSLSGPLH
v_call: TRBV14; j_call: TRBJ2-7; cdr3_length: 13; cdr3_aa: ASSQGSGAFYEQY
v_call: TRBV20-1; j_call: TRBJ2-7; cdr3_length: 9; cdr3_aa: SALTTYEQY
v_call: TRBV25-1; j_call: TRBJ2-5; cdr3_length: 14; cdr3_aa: ASSDSAGGSRETQY
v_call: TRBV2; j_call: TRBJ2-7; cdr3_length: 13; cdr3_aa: ASSPTRGGLYEQC
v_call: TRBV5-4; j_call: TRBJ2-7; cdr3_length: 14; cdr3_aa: ASSLIDDRPSYEQY
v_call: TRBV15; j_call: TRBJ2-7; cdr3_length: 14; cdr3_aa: ATSRDPAGVTYEQY
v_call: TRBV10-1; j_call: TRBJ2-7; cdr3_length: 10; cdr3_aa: ASSESGNEQY
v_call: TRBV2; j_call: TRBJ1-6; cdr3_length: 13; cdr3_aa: ASSFLGDYNSPLH
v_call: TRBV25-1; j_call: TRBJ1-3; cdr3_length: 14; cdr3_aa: ASSARDRARGNTIY
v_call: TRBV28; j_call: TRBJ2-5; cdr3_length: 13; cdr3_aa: ASREPGQGFETQY
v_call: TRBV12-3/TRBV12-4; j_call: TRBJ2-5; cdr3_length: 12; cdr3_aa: ASSPSGERGTQY
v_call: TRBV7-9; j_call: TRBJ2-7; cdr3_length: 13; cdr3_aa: ASSLAVGPQNEQY
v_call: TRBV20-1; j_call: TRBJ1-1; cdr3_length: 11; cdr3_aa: SASGGWNTEAF
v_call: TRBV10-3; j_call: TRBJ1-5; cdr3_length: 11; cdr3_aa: AISDRGNQPQH
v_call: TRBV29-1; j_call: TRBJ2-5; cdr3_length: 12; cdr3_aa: SVAGGAALETQY
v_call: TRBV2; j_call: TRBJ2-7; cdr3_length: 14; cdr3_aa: ASSALPGQGGYEQY
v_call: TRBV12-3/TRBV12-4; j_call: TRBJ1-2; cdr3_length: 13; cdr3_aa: ASRGAGRKNYGYT
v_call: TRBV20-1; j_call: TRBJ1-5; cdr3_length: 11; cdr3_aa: SARRGQDQPQH